This TCR beta chain was captured in a study of control samples from healthy donors and cancer patients. Germline CDR1 SGDLS, CDR2 YYNGEE. Between the trimmed V and J ends, which lost 0 bases and 5 bases, there was a span of 15 bases. The CDR3 is 17 amino acids. Method: immunoSEQ multiplex PCR; TCRdb's copy keeps in-frame clones and lacks some. The table has tens of thousands of clones, approximately 94% seen once. V is TRBV9 and J is TRBJ1-6; D not certain. The sequence was collected from a man aged 25 to 45 in good health. Sample: blood. CDR3 sequence: CASSVDDTGLHNSPLHF. Written as DNA, the CDR3 is TGTGCCAGCAGCGTAGATGACACGGGCCTCCATAATTCACCCCTCCACTTT. Variable domain in full (rest from reference TRBV9 and TRBJ1-6): DSGVTQTPKHLITATGQRVTLRCSPRSGDLSVYWYQQSLDQGLQFLIQYYNGEERAKGNILERFSAQQFPDLHSELNLSSLELGDSALYFCASSVDDTGLHNSPLHFGNGTRLTVT.